Below, 6 T cell receptor beta chains from the same sample are listed, as sequenced in a study of technical replicates of blood from several donors (dated by TCRdb to about 2017). The receptor library was made with the immunoSEQ multiplex PCR assay. The source is immuneACCESS, and TCRdb retained only in-frame sequences with V and J called. Part of the clones is not carried over; for the studies checked, unresolved V genes explain less than half of this, and the remainder is unexplained. The sample data list under 95,000 clones, and around 94% of these were observed just once. The ten largest make up 0.2% to 0.3% of the sample. Sequenced sample: T cells isolated from PBMCs. The origin of the receptors is a human donor in good health.

The sample holds one count of this clone. The chain recombines TRBV4-1 with TRBJ2-2; tentative D call: TRBD1 (6 bases). V dropped 5 bases and J dropped 3 bases, with 13 bases sitting between them. The CDR3 loop spans 15 amino acids. Germline loops: CDR1 MGHRA, CDR2 YSYEKL. The CDR3 sequence: CASSLAGADTGELFF. Here the CDR3 DNA reads TGCGCCAGCAGCTTAGCAGGGGCGGACACCGGGGAGCTGTTTTTT.

The chain is built from TRBV5-1 and TRBJ2-7, with D uncertain. The CDR3 contains 14 residues. Trimming left V 1 base short and J 10 bases short, with 18 bases between. Germline V gene lookup returns CDR1 SGHRS and CDR2 YFSETQ. This CDR3 reads CASSLRHPQAYQYF. The CDR3 bases are TGCGCCAGCAGCTTGAGGCACCCCCAGGCGTATCAGTACTTC.

The rearrangement uses TRBV19 and TRBJ1-2; D is uncertain. The CDR3 has 11 residues. V lost 5 bases to trimming and J lost 4 bases, with 5 bases between them. Germline CDR1 and CDR2: LNHDA and SQIVND (reference sequence). The CDR3 DNA sequence: TGTGCCAGTAGTTACGGCTATGGCTACACCTTC. It yields the protein CASSYGYGYTF.

This rearrangement joins TRBV6-1 to TRBJ2-7, with a weak D call TRBD1 (6 bases). Germline CDR1 is MNHNS and CDR2 is SASEGT. V lost 8 bases to trimming and J lost 3 bases, with 8 bases between them. This CDR3 has 11 residues. CDR3 bases: TGTGCCAGCGGGGACATCTACGAGCAGTACTTC. It encodes CASGDIYEQYF.

V usage is TRBV10-1 and J usage is TRBJ2-3, with 7 bases aligning to TRBD2. The CDR3 contains 18 residues. Looked up from germline, CDR1 is WNHNN and CDR2 is SYGVQD (reference sequence). Trimming took 6 bases from V and 2 from J; bases not matched to a gene: 17. The DNA for the CDR3 is TGCGCCAGCAGCGGACCGTCTATTCAACTAGCGCTCACAGATACGCAGTATTTT. Translating it yields CASSGPSIQLALTDTQYF.

Here the CDR3 reads CASSDKGAGKNIQYF. Here the CDR3 DNA reads TGTGCCAGCAGTGATAAGGGGGCGGGCAAAAACATTCAGTACTTC. The chain joins TRBV2 to TRBJ2-4; 7 bases agree with TRBD1. This CDR3 region has 15 residues. V shed 3 bases, J shed 3 bases, and the junction held 5 bases outside the gene matches. Germline CDR1 SNHLY, CDR2 FYNNEI.